The 8 T cell receptor beta chains given below trace back to one sample, sequenced in a study of patients and donors after allogeneic stem cell transplantation. A single record per CDR3 protein comes from TCRdb applying MiXCR to the RT-PCR reads. This table holds approximately 88,000 distinct CDR3 sequences, roughly 5.2% found once. Material: blood, either unsorted or a sorted T cell fraction (not recorded which). The receptor source for this set is a human donor who was either an allogeneic HSCT recipient or a stem cell or donor lymphocyte infusion donor (not recorded which). It is not recorded whose cells these are; they may come from a transplant donor.

This clonotype was detected many times. DNA for the CDR3: TGCAGTGCTAGAGATTCCCGCCAGGGAGGTCAGCCCCAGCATTTT. Amino acids: CSARDSRQGGQPQHF. J is TRBJ1-5 and V is TRBV20-1; maybe TRBD1 (5 bases). Germline V gene data show CDR1 as DFQATT and CDR2 as SNEGSKA (reference sequence). The ends were cut back, 0 bases at V and 6 bases at J, with 15 bases in the middle. The CDR3 sequence is 15 residues long.

This clonotype was seen many times. The rearrangement joins TRBV7-9 to TRBJ1-4, with D hard to call. Looked up from germline, CDR1 is SEHNR and CDR2 is FQNEAQ (reference sequence). Trimming stripped 5 bases from V and 0 bases from J, with 10 bases between. The CDR3 consists of 15 residues. The CDR3 sequence is CASSQDGSTNEKLFF. In DNA form, the CDR3 reads TGTGCCAGCAGCCAGGATGGGTCAACTAATGAAAAACTGTTTTTT.

This clonotype was seen repeatedly, ten times or more. The rearrangement links TRBV19 to TRBJ1-4; D uncertain. Germline CDR1 is LNHDA and CDR2 is SQIVND (reference sequence). Trimming left V 4 bases short and J 5 bases short, with 17 bases between. The CDR3 length is 16 residues. The CDR3 loop is CASSTSIRAANEKLFF. CDR3 DNA: TGTGCCAGTAGTACCTCAATTCGCGCCGCAAATGAAAAACTGTTTTTT.

This clonotype appeared many times. The J gene is TRBJ2-5, the V gene TRBV12-3 or TRBV12-4; possibly TRBD1 for D (5 bases). Deletions cut 5 bases from V and 5 bases from J, with 12 bases between. The CDR3 runs to 13 residues. The CDR3 nucleotides are TGTGCCAGCAGTCTAGACAGCCGGGAGACCCAGTACTTC. It translates to CASSLDSRETQYF.

This clonotype was seen many times. The V gene is TRBV4-2, the J gene TRBJ2-7; D gene uncertain. V was cut by 4 bases and J by 0 bases, with 4 bases left in between. The CDR3 length is 12 residues. Germline CDR1 is LGHNA and CDR2 is YNFKEQ. The CDR3 here is CASSPNSYEQYF. The CDR3 DNA sequence: TGTGCCAGCAGCCCGAACTCCTACGAGCAGTACTTC.

This clonotype was recorded many times. V is TRBV7-8 and J is TRBJ2-2; D ambiguous. The V gene lost 1 base and the J gene lost 1 base, with 4 bases spanning the gap. The germline V gene encodes CDR1 SGHVS and CDR2 FQNEAQ. The CDR3 loop spans 14 amino acids. The CDR3 DNA reads TGTGCCAGCAGCTTAGGACAGAACACCGGGGAGCTGTTTTTT. This sequence encodes CASSLGQNTGELFF.

This clonotype was counted at least ten times. J is TRBJ2-3 and V is TRBV20-1; tentative D call: TRBD2 (5 bases). V was cut by 6 bases and J by 3 bases, with 16 bases left in between. The CDR3 totals 14 residues. CDR1 is DFQATT and CDR2 is SNEGSKA in the germline V gene (reference sequence). CDR3 in DNA: TGCAGTGCAATACAACGGCGGGCTACAGATACGCAGTATTTT. Residues: CSAIQRRATDTQYF.

This clonotype was recorded a few times. The chain recombines TRBV5-1 with TRBJ1-2, with TRBD1 matching over 7 bases. Germline lookup yields CDR1 SGHRS and CDR2 YFSETQ. With 6 bases clipped from V and 5 bases from J, the junction kept 10 bases outside the gene matches. The CDR3 has 14 residues. Written as DNA, the CDR3 is TGCGCCAGCACCTCAACGACAGGGCTTTATGGCTACACCTTC. Translating it yields CASTSTTGLYGYTF.